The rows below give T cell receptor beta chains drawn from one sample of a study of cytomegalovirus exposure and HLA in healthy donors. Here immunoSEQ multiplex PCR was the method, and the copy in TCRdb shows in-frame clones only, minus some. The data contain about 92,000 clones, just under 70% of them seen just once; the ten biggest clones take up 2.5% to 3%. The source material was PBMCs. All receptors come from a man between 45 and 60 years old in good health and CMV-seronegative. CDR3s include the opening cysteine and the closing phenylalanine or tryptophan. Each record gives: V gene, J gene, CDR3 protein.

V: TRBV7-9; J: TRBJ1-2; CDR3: CASSFPQGNYGYTF
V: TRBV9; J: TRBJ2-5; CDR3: CASSPRVAGGYSGTQYF
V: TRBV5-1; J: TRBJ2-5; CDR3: CASSLAPGGETQYF
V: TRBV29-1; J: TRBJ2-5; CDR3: CSVGDTQETQYF
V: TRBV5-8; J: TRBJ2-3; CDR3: CASSLGGRVTDTQYF
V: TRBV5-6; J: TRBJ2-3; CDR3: CASSSGNTDTQYF
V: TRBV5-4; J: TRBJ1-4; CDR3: CASSFGGTGDEKLFF
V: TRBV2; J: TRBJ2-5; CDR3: CASRGQGAETQYF
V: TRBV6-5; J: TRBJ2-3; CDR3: CASSYYRGGDLDTQYF
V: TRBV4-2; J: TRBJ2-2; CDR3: CASSLLADNTGELFF
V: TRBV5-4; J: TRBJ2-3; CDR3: CASSLGRGTDTQYF